Listed below are T cell receptor beta chains from one sample, sequenced in a study of cytomegalovirus exposure and HLA in healthy donors. Measured with immunoSEQ multiplex PCR; TCRdb has only the in-frame clones, and not every one. The sample shows roughly 150,000 clones, 80% to 85% of them seen only once. The sample consisted of PBMCs. All receptors derive from a woman aged 18 to 35 in good health and CMV-seronegative. CDR3s include the opening cysteine and the closing phenylalanine or tryptophan. The order of the fields is D gene, clone size, J gene, V gene, CDR3 DNA, CDR3 protein. A D gene is named only where the DNA matches it firmly. The size of a clone is reported for some rows only, either as once, few or many, or as a class for expanded clones.

NA,once,TRBJ2-5,TRBV6-5,TGTGCCAGCAGTTACAAAGGACTACAAGAGACCCAGTACTTC,CASSYKGLQETQYF
NA,NA,TRBJ2-3,TRBV5-1,TGCGCCAGCAGGAGAGGGTACTCTAGCACAGATACGCAGTATTTT,CASRRGYSSTDTQYF
NA,NA,TRBJ1-2,TRBV4-1,TGCGCCAGCAGCCACGGTCGACTCTATGGCTACACCTTC,CASSHGRLYGYTF
NA,NA,TRBJ1-5,TRBV12-5,TGTGCTAGTGGTTTGTACGGGAAGGGTGGAACGCCCCAGCATTTT,CASGLYGKGGTPQHF
NA,NA,TRBJ2-3,TRBV7-9,TGTGCCAGCAGCTTCAACATCGGGGGTAGCACAGATACGCAGTATTTT,CASSFNIGGSTDTQYF
TRBD1,once,TRBJ2-6,TRBV19,TGTGCCAGTCGGACAGGGGTGAACGCTGGGGCCAACGTCCTGACTTTC,CASRTGVNAGANVLTF
NA,NA,TRBJ2-5,TRBV7-3,TGTGCCAGCAGCTTACAGATACAAGAGACCCAGTACTTC,CASSLQIQETQYF
TRBD2,once,TRBJ2-7,TRBV30,TGTGCCTGGACCACTGGGACTAGCGTAATCTACGAGCAGTACTTC,CAWTTGTSVIYEQYF
NA,NA,TRBJ1-4,TRBV15,TGTGCCACCAGCAGAGATGTGCAGGGGACTAATGAAAAACTGTTTTTT,CATSRDVQGTNEKLFF
NA,NA,TRBJ1-1,TRBV7-9,TGTGCCAGCTACCCGGCGGAGACCATGAACACTGAAGCTTTCTTT,CASYPAETMNTEAFF
TRBD1,NA,TRBJ1-6,TRBV5-1,TGCGCCAGCAGCCCGACAGGGGGCCAACTGCCCCTCCACTTT,CASSPTGGQLPLHF
NA,once,TRBJ2-7,TRBV29-1,TGCAGCGTTGAAGACCCCCTGGGCCGGGGTGGGTACGAGCAGTACTTC,CSVEDPLGRGGYEQYF
NA,few,TRBJ1-1,TRBV11-2,TGTGCCAGCAGCTTATACAGCATGAACACTGAAGCTTTCTTT,CASSLYSMNTEAFF
NA,NA,TRBJ2-3,TRBV10-1,TGCGCCAGCAGTAGGACAGTCAATACGCAGTATTTT,CASSRTVNTQYF
NA,NA,TRBJ1-3,TRBV28,TGTGCCAGCAGTTTACCACAGTCCGGAAACACCATATATTTT,CASSLPQSGNTIYF
NA,NA,TRBJ1-2,TRBV5-4,TGTGCCAGCAGCCCGCCCGGGACACCCTATGGCTACACCTTC,CASSPPGTPYGYTF
NA,NA,TRBJ2-3,TRBV10-1,TGCGCCAGCAGCCTTGACTACCCTAGCACAGATACGCAGTATTTT,CASSLDYPSTDTQYF
TRBD1,NA,TRBJ2-3,TRBV28,TGTGCCAGCAGTTCTCCGGGACAGGGGGCAATTACGCAGTATTTT,CASSSPGQGAITQYF
TRBD1,once,TRBJ1-4,TRBV5-1,TGCGCCAGCAGCCTCGCGACAGGGGTTTGGGAAAAACTGTTTTTT,CASSLATGVWEKLFF